Below are 15 T cell receptor beta chains sequenced from a single sample in a study of T-cell reconstitution after alpha-beta-depleted transplantation in children. TCRbeta library preparation incorporated unique molecular identifiers. Using its own MiXCR run on the PCR reads, TCRdb lists one record per CDR3 protein. Of fewer than 500,000 distinct CDR3 sequences in the sample, roughly two fifths were seen once. The starting material was PBMCs, obtained before TCRalphabeta/CD19-depleted stem cell transplant. The receptors derive from a girl aged 2 to 9 with aplastic anemia, due to receive a stem cell transplant.

This chain links TRBV30 with TRBJ2-5, with D perhaps matching TRBD1 (6 bases). With 5 bases removed from V and 5 bases from J, the gap between germline ends came to 9 bases. Germline V lookup: CDR1 GTSNPN, CDR2 SVGIG (reference sequence). The CDR3 is 11 amino acids. The CDR3 is CAWGQTETQYF. Here the CDR3 DNA reads TGTGCCTGGGGACAGACTGAGACCCAGTACTTC.

This chain links TRBV6-5 with TRBJ1-1; D might be TRBD1 (6 bases). CDR1 is MNHEY, CDR2 SVGAGI, per germline. This CDR3 contains 15 residues. The ends were cut back, 3 bases at V and 1 base at J, with 12 bases in the middle. The CDR3 sequence is CASSYRGRGNTEAFF. The CDR3 coding sequence is TGTGCCAGCAGTTATCGGGGGCGCGGGAACACTGAAGCTTTCTTT.

V gene TRBV5-5 combines with J gene TRBJ2-6; possibly TRBD1 for D (6 bases). V was trimmed by 3 bases and J by 4 bases, leaving 8 bases between them. Germline CDR1 reads SGHKS; CDR2 reads YYEKEE (reference sequence). The length of the CDR3 is 14 residues. CDR3 region: CASSWGLGANVLTF. The CDR3 DNA sequence: TGTGCCAGCAGCTGGGGGCTCGGGGCCAACGTCCTGACTTTC.

The CDR3, as DNA: TGTGCCAGCAGGACTAGCGGGGGAGGTTACGAGCAGTACTTC. Translated: CASRTSGGGYEQYF. The chain recombines TRBV27 with TRBJ2-7; 12 bases map to TRBD2. V was pared by 6 bases and J by 4 bases, with 4 bases of the junction left unmatched. Per the germline V gene, CDR1 is MNHEY and CDR2 is SMNVEV (reference sequence). CDR3 size: 14 residues.

This clonotype showed up just once. V gene TRBV9 combines with J gene TRBJ2-1; D gene unclear. Trimming left V 0 bases short and J 3 bases short, with 10 bases between. This CDR3 has 15 residues. Germline V CDR1 and CDR2: SGDLS, YYNGEE. The CDR3 DNA is TGTGCCAGCAGCGTAGAGGTGGGGAACTACAATGAGCAGTTCTTC. It translates to CASSVEVGNYNEQFF.

The genes are TRBV5-1 and TRBJ1-1; possible D gene TRBD1, 6 bases. Looked up from germline, CDR1 is SGHRS and CDR2 is YFSETQ. The CDR3 has 15 residues. V was clipped by 2 bases and J by 1 base, with 12 bases between them. As DNA, the CDR3 is TGCGCCAGCAGCTTTGGGGGGACACAGAACACTGAAGCTTTCTTT. Residues: CASSFGGTQNTEAFF.

The chain couples TRBV20-1 to TRBJ2-3; the match to TRBD2 covers 8 bases. The V segment lost 3 bases and the J segment 7 bases; nucleotides outside the gene matches: 15. Per the germline V gene, CDR1 is DFQATT and CDR2 is SNEGSKA (reference sequence). The CDR3 totals 16 residues. The CDR3 reads CSARGRGSGILNTQYF. In nucleotides, the CDR3 is TGCAGTGCTAGGGGGAGGGGTAGCGGGATACTGAATACGCAGTATTTT.

Of note for this clonotype: Without the conserved terminal phenylalanine or tryptophan, this CDR3 likely stems from a read error. V usage is TRBV5-1 and J usage is TRBJ2-2, with D maybe TRBD1 (6 bases). Germline V gene lookup returns CDR1 SGHRS and CDR2 YFSETQ. There are 15 residues in the CDR3. The chain's CDR3 is CASSFWQGNNGELFY. CDR3 sequence (DNA): TGCGCCAGCAGCTTCTGGCAGGGGAACAACGGGGAGCTGTTTTAT.

The genes are TRBV27 and TRBJ2-7; TRBD2 matches at 10 bases. Germline trimming cut 6 bases from V and 4 bases from J; bases unmatched to any gene: 9. The germline gives CDR1 MNHEY, CDR2 SMNVEV (reference sequence). This CDR3 is 15 amino acids long. Written as DNA, the CDR3 is TGTGCCAGCAGATTAGCGGGAGGAATGGCATACGAGCAGTACTTC. Protein: CASRLAGGMAYEQYF.

This clonotype was counted once. This sequence joins TRBV5-5 and TRBJ2-7; TRBD1 aligns across 7 bases. The length of the CDR3 is 14 residues. Germline CDR1 SGHKS, CDR2 YYEKEE (reference sequence). V trimming: 3 bases; J trimming: 3 bases; junction bases outside the gene matches: 6. The CDR3 here is CASSSYRGIYEQYF. CDR3 coding DNA: TGTGCCAGCAGCTCGTACAGGGGTATCTACGAGCAGTACTTC. The entire variable domain, with the rest obtained from reference TRBV5-5 and TRBJ2-7, is as follows: DAGVTQSPTHLIKTRGQQVTLRCSPISGHKSVSWYQQVLGQGPQFIFQYYEKEERGRGNFPDRFSARQFPNYSSELNVNALLLGDSALYLCASSSYRGIYEQYFGPGTRLTVT.

There are many counts of this clonotype. The chain couples TRBV29-1 to TRBJ1-1; the D is unclear. The germline gives CDR1 SQVTM, CDR2 ANQGSEA. CDR3 length equals 13 residues. Between the trimmed V and J ends, which lost 5 bases and 0 bases, there was a span of 10 bases. As DNA, the CDR3 is TGCAGCGTTCAAGCGGATTTGAACACTGAAGCTTTCTTT. It yields the protein CSVQADLNTEAFF. Full variable domain (remainder filled in from reference TRBV29-1 and TRBJ1-1): SAVISQKPSRDICQRGTSLTIQCQVDSQVTMMFWYRQQPGQSLTLIATANQGSEATYESGFVIDKFPISRPNLTFSTLTVSNMSPEDSSIYLCSVQADLNTEAFFGQGTRLTVV.

The V gene is TRBV29-1, the J gene TRBJ2-3, with TRBD2 identical over 12 bases. This CDR3 contains 16 residues. Per germline, CDR1 SQVTM and CDR2 ANQGSEA. Trimming removed 4 bases from V and 4 bases from J; junction bases left unmatched: 9. The CDR3 sequence is CSVAGLAGGPSDTQYF. For the CDR3, the DNA is TGCAGCGTTGCTGGCCTAGCGGGAGGGCCTTCAGATACGCAGTATTTT.

At least ten counts were recorded for this clonotype. The chain links TRBV20-1 to TRBJ2-7; D remains unclear. The germline V gene has CDR1 DFQATT and CDR2 SNEGSKA (reference sequence). The CDR3 consists of 13 residues. Trimming took 0 bases from V and 1 from J, leaving 7 bases between them. The CDR3 spells CSARDARSYEQYF. In DNA form, the CDR3 reads TGCAGTGCTAGAGATGCCAGGTCCTACGAGCAGTACTTC.

This clonotype was observed many times. The chain employs TRBV7-2 and TRBJ1-3; 11 bases map to TRBD1. V lost 9 bases, J lost 4 bases, and 11 bases stayed unmatched. The CDR3 consists of 16 residues. Germline values: CDR1 SGHTA, CDR2 FQGNSA. CDR3 nucleotide sequence: TGTGCCAGTCGATTCAAGGACAGGGGGCCAGGAAACACCATATATTTT. It translates to CASRFKDRGPGNTIYF.

This clonotype came up a few times. The CDR3: CASSYAQGGEQYF. The DNA of the CDR3 is TGTGCCAGCAGTTACGCGCAGGGTGGCGAGCAGTACTTC. The V gene is TRBV6-6, the J gene TRBJ2-7, with TRBD1 as a possible D gene (5 bases). The germline V gene has CDR1 MNHNY and CDR2 SVGAGI (reference sequence). CDR3 size: 13 residues. V lost 2 bases, J lost 6 bases, and 11 bases lay in between.